The 26 T cell receptor beta chains below come from one sample, sequenced in a study of T cell responses to AZD1222 COVID-19 vaccine. Generated by immunoSEQ multiplex PCR, the TCRdb table keeps only in-frame clones and is missing some. The profile shows over 85,000 clones, under 95% of them singletons. The source was peripheral blood, collected on day 0 of AZD1222 vaccination. The receptors were gathered from an adult in good health.

The rearrangement uses TRBV19 and TRBJ2-3, with TRBD2 identical over 14 bases. Germline lookup yields CDR1 LNHDA and CDR2 SQIVND (reference sequence). CDR3 length: 18 amino acids. Losses at the gene ends were 7 bases for V and 3 bases for J; bases not matched to a gene: 12. CDR3 region: CASTRRLAGGRGTDTQYF. CDR3 bases: TGTGCCAGTACCAGGCGACTAGCGGGGGGGCGGGGGACAGATACGCAGTATTTT.

This chain joins TRBV4-2 and TRBJ1-3; unclear D gene. The V end lost 0 bases, the J end lost 1 base, and 4 bases lay between the germline ends. In germline, CDR1 is LGHNA, CDR2 YNFKEQ. CDR3 length: 14 residues. The CDR3 coding sequence is TGTGCCAGCAGCCAAGACCCATCTGGAAACACCATATATTTT. Translated: CASSQDPSGNTIYF.

V usage is TRBV28 and J usage is TRBJ1-5; no clear D. The CDR3 covers 12 residues. The V end lost 5 bases, the J end lost 3 bases, and 5 bases lay between the germline ends. Germline lookup yields CDR1 MDHEN and CDR2 SYDVKM. The CDR3 loop reads CASSTVNQPQHF. CDR3 bases: TGTGCCAGCAGTACCGTCAATCAGCCCCAGCATTTT.

V is TRBV14 and J is TRBJ2-7; 10 positions agree with TRBD2. The CDR3 has 16 amino acids. CDR1 is SGHDN and CDR2 is FVKESK in the germline V gene. V was clipped by 1 base and J by 5 bases; unmatched bases: 8. The CDR3 nucleotides are TGTGCCAGCAGCCAAGGCTTGGGACTAGCGATCCACGAGCAGTACTTC. It codes for CASSQGLGLAIHEQYF.

V gene TRBV5-4 combines with J gene TRBJ2-7; TRBD1 matches 7 bases. The CDR3 length is 15 residues. V shed 0 bases, J shed 2 bases, and the junction held 5 bases outside the gene matches. Germline loops: CDR1 SGHNT, CDR2 YYREEE (reference sequence). The CDR3 protein is CASSLDRGSAYEQYF. For the CDR3, the DNA is TGTGCCAGCAGCTTGGACAGGGGATCGGCCTACGAGCAGTACTTC.

The V call is TRBV6-4, the J call TRBJ1-5; TRBD1 might be the D (5 bases). The V gene lost 8 bases and the J gene lost 0 bases, with 20 bases spanning the gap. CDR1 and CDR2 (germline): MRHNA, SNTAGT. This CDR3 comprises 17 residues. CDR3 sequence: CASPNRRELYSNQPQHF. The CDR3 coding sequence is TGTGCCAGCCCGAACAGGCGCGAACTTTATAGCAATCAGCCCCAGCATTTT.

The chain uses TRBV19 and TRBJ1-1; no firm D call. Trimming removed 3 bases from V and 5 bases from J, with 7 bases in between. The length of the CDR3 is 12 residues. Germline lookup yields CDR1 LNHDA and CDR2 SQIVND (reference sequence). The CDR3 protein is CASSISSTEAFF. The DNA of the CDR3 is TGTGCCAGTAGTATTTCTTCTACTGAAGCTTTCTTT.

V usage is TRBV11-3 and J usage is TRBJ1-6, with 7 bases matching TRBD1. CDR3 length equals 16 residues. Germline CDR1 is SGHNT and CDR2 is YENEEA. J lost 8 bases, V lost 5 bases, and 12 bases had no gene match. The CDR3 DNA is TGTGCCAGCAGCACCCTTGGACAGGATAATTATTCACCCCTCCACTTT. This sequence encodes CASSTLGQDNYSPLHF. The complete variable domain, with remaining parts taken from reference TRBV11-3 and TRBJ1-6, reads EAGVVQSPRYKIIEKKQPVAFWCNPISGHNTLYWYLQNLGQGPELLIRYENEEAVDDSQLPKDRFSAERLKGVDSTLKIQPAELGDSAVYLCASSTLGQDNYSPLHFGNGTRLTVT.

Of note for this clone: This same CDR3 is encoded by further DNA sequences in the sample. This chain uses TRBV11-2 with TRBJ2-7, with D unclear. Germline assignment: CDR1 SGHAT and CDR2 FQNNGV. The CDR3 loop spans 13 amino acids. Trimming took 1 base from V and 2 from J, leaving 6 bases between them. CDR3 sequence reads: CASSLGQTYEQYF. CDR3 bases: TGTGCCAGCAGCTTAGGTCAAACCTACGAGCAGTACTTC. The whole variable domain, filled in from reference TRBV11-2 and TRBJ2-7, reads EAGVAQSPRYKIIEKRQSVAFWCNPISGHATLYWYQQILGQGPKLLIQFQNNGVVDDSQLPKDRFSAERLKGVDSTLKIQPAKLEDSAVYLCASSLGQTYEQYFGPGTRLTVT.

The V call is TRBV25-1, the J call TRBJ2-2; possibly TRBD1 for D (5 bases). Trimming cost V 1 base and J 4 bases, with 10 bases left between them. Germline CDR1 and CDR2: MGHDK and SYGVNS. This CDR3 spans 15 amino acids. The CDR3 region is CASSESRGGTGELFF. The CDR3 DNA reads as TGTGCCAGCAGTGAATCTAGGGGTGGCACCGGGGAGCTGTTTTTT. Supplemented by reference TRBV25-1 and TRBJ2-2, the full variable domain reads EADIYQTPRYLVIGTGKKITLECSQTMGHDKMYWYQQDPGMELHLIHYSYGVNSTEKGDLSSESTVSRIRTEHFPLTLESARPSHTSQYLCASSESRGGTGELFFGEGSRLTVL.

The chain has TRBV19 and TRBJ1-1; D unresolved. Trimming took 3 bases from V and 1 from J, leaving 6 bases between them. Per the germline V gene, CDR1 is LNHDA and CDR2 is SQIVND (reference sequence). The CDR3 has 13 residues. CDR3 sequence reads: CASSMGGNTEAFF. The CDR3, as DNA: TGTGCCAGTAGTATGGGAGGGAACACTGAAGCTTTCTTT.

The chain joins TRBV19 to TRBJ1-3; D remains unclear. Deletions cut 7 bases from V and 0 bases from J, with 10 bases between. Germline CDR1 and CDR2: LNHDA and SQIVND (reference sequence). The CDR3 sequence is 14 residues long. As DNA, the CDR3 is TGTGCCAGTACCCCGGGCGGCTCTGGAAACACCATATATTTT. It codes for CASTPGGSGNTIYF.

This chain connects TRBV30 to TRBJ1-5, with 8 nucleotides matching TRBD1. CDR3 length: 15 residues. Trimming at V came to 3 bases and at J to 3 bases, leaving 7 bases not matched to a gene. Germline values: CDR1 GTSNPN, CDR2 SVGIG (reference sequence). Written as DNA, the CDR3 is TGTGCCTGGAGCCTTGGGACAGGTTTCAATCAGCCCCAGCATTTT. Its translation is CAWSLGTGFNQPQHF.

The chain combines TRBV24-1 with TRBJ1-2; D ambiguous. Germline CDR1 and CDR2: KGHDR and SFDVKD. The CDR3 length is 14 residues. Trimming took off 7 bases at V and 6 bases at J, with 17 bases between the two ends. The CDR3 DNA follows: TGTGCCACCAGCGGACCCGGGAGGGATAATGGCTACACCTTC. Residues: CATSGPGRDNGYTF.

The chain is built from TRBV28 and TRBJ2-2; 10 nucleotides match TRBD2. Trimming at V came to 6 bases and at J to 1 base, leaving 5 bases not matched to a gene. CDR1 and CDR2 from the germline V gene are MDHEN and SYDVKM. CDR3 length equals 16 residues. CDR3 nucleotides: TGTGCCAGCAGACGCCCTAGCGGGGGGAACACCGGGGAGCTGTTTTTT. It codes for CASRRPSGGNTGELFF.

The chain links TRBV3-1 (or the pseudogene TRBV3-2) to TRBJ1-5; possibly TRBD1 for D (6 bases). Between the trimmed V and J ends, which lost 0 bases and 3 bases, there was a span of 9 bases. The CDR3 is 15 amino acids. The germline gives CDR1 LGHDT, CDR2 YNNKEL (reference sequence). CDR3 loop: CASSQEGGDNQPQHF. CDR3 in DNA: TGTGCCAGCAGCCAAGAAGGGGGAGACAATCAGCCCCAGCATTTT.

The chain links TRBV10-2 to TRBJ1-1; D remains unclear. Trimming left V 10 bases short and J 2 bases short, with 17 bases between. The CDR3 runs 14 residues. In germline, CDR1 is WSHSY, CDR2 SAAADI. As DNA, the CDR3 is TGCGCCACCCTCCCTATGCAGAGTAACACTGAAGCTTTCTTT. Amino acid sequence: CATLPMQSNTEAFF.

The chain carries TRBV5-1 and TRBJ2-2; a possible D gene is TRBD1 (5 bases). CDR1 is SGHRS, CDR2 YFSETQ, per germline. The CDR3 is 14 residues long. V was shortened by 1 base and J by 6 bases, with 10 bases between the two germline ends. In DNA, the CDR3 is TGCGCCAGCAGCTTGCAGGGTTCTGCCGGGGAGCTGTTTTTT. Its protein product is CASSLQGSAGELFF. Full variable domain (missing parts from reference TRBV5-1 and TRBJ2-2): KAGVTQTPRYLIKTRGQQVTLSCSPISGHRSVSWYQQTPGQGLQFLFEYFSETQRNKGNFPGRFSGRQFSNSRSEMNVSTLELGDSALYLCASSLQGSAGELFFGEGSRLTVL.

The chain has TRBV5-5 and TRBJ2-1; D is possibly TRBD2 (5 bases). Germline V gene data show CDR1 as SGHKS and CDR2 as YYEKEE (reference sequence). The length of the CDR3 is 18 residues. Trimming cost V 4 bases and J 1 base, with 21 bases left between them. CDR3 DNA: TGTGCCAGCAGCATCACCACCGGGGTACTTCGGTCCTACAATGAGCAGTTCTTC. It yields the protein CASSITTGVLRSYNEQFF.

The rearrangement uses TRBV4-1 and TRBJ2-7, with D perhaps TRBD1 (6 bases). This CDR3 is 14 amino acids long. The V gene lost 4 bases and the J gene lost 6 bases, with 16 bases spanning the gap. Germline CDR1 is MGHRA and CDR2 is YSYEKL. Here the CDR3 reads CASSPAEAGVEQYF. The CDR3 region has the DNA TGCGCCAGCAGCCCCGCCGAGGCAGGGGTCGAGCAGTACTTC.

The genes are TRBV19 and TRBJ2-3; D is undetermined. The V and J ends lost 4 bases and 2 bases respectively, with 4 bases between them. Germline CDR1 reads LNHDA; CDR2 reads SQIVND (reference sequence). This CDR3 is built from 12 residues. The CDR3 DNA follows: TGTGCCAGTAGTAGTGCCACAGATACGCAGTATTTT. Protein product: CASSSATDTQYF.

J is TRBJ1-4 and V is TRBV5-1; TRBD1 might be the D (5 bases). V was clipped by 5 bases and J by 5 bases, with 10 bases between them. CDR3 length: 13 residues. Germline V gene sequence: CDR1 SGHRS, CDR2 YFSETQ. CDR3 sequence reads: CASRPGRNEKLFF. The CDR3 DNA is TGCGCCAGCAGACCAGGGAGGAATGAAAAACTGTTTTTT.

The chain employs TRBV19 and TRBJ1-1, with 8 bases that match TRBD1. The CDR3 totals 14 residues. The ends lost 6 bases at V and 4 bases at J; junction bases unmatched: 7. Germline loops: CDR1 LNHDA, CDR2 SQIVND (reference sequence). The CDR3 protein is CASSPAQGVTEAFF. The DNA for the CDR3 is TGTGCCAGTAGCCCAGCACAGGGGGTCACTGAAGCTTTCTTT.

The chain combines TRBV5-1 with TRBJ1-3; D is undetermined. This CDR3 comprises 13 residues. Trimming removed 0 bases at V and 6 bases at J, with 7 bases between. Germline lookup yields CDR1 SGHRS and CDR2 YFSETQ. The CDR3 spells CASSLAIENTIYF. CDR3 DNA sequence: TGCGCCAGCAGCTTGGCTATCGAAAACACCATATATTTT.

The chain carries TRBV2 and TRBJ2-3, with TRBD2 matching 9 bases. This CDR3 region has 15 residues. Germline CDR1 is SNHLY and CDR2 is FYNNEI. The CDR3 DNA is TGTGCTACCTCAGGGGCGGGGGGGAACACAGATACGCAGTATTTT. It specifies CATSGAGGNTDTQYF.

This clone was recorded a few times. The chain combines TRBV29-1 with TRBJ2-1, with TRBD2 matching over 7 bases. CDR1 is SQVTM, CDR2 ANQGSEA, per germline. Trimming cost V 2 bases and J 9 bases; bases outside gene matches: 25. CDR3 length equals 19 residues. CDR3 DNA sequence: TGCAGCGTTGAAAGGCCTGGGGTTAGACGGGGACTACAGACCAGTGAGCAGTTCTTC. Amino acids: CSVERPGVRRGLQTSEQFF.